The 28 T cell receptor beta chains below come from one sample, sequenced in a study of shared clonotypes between healthy human individuals. Clones were sequenced by immunoSEQ multiplex PCR, and TCRdb holds only the in-frame ones, with some missing. Of about 2 million clones listed, roughly 96% are singletons. The sample was naive CD4+ T cells sorted from blood. Documented subset: CD45RA+ positively selected. Receptors originate from a man aged 18 to 30 in good health.

The rearrangement links TRBV6-5 to TRBJ2-7, with a tentative D call TRBD1 (6 bases). The germline CDR1 and CDR2 sequences are MNHEY and SVGAGI. This CDR3 contains 15 residues. Trimming took 0 bases from V and 13 from J, leaving 22 bases between them. CDR3 loop: CASSYSAQGLTHKYF. DNA for the CDR3: TGTGCCAGCAGTTACTCGGCACAGGGTCTCACTCATAAATACTTC.

This clone appeared once. This chain uses TRBV7-9 with TRBJ2-5; D is unclear. In germline, CDR1 is SEHNR, CDR2 FQNEAQ (reference sequence). CDR3 length: 14 amino acids. The V end was cut by 5 bases, the J end by 3 bases, with 13 bases between. The CDR3: CASSPSRVKETQYF. The CDR3 DNA sequence: TGTGCCAGCAGCCCCTCTCGGGTCAAAGAGACCCAGTACTTC.

Only one count was recorded for this clone. The chain carries TRBV6-1 and TRBJ2-7; 7 bases map to TRBD2. The CDR3 totals 14 residues. Germline lookup yields CDR1 MNHNS and CDR2 SASEGT. V was pared by 4 bases and J by 3 bases, with 6 bases of the junction left unmatched. The CDR3 here is CASSGTRTSYEQYF. CDR3 coding DNA: TGTGCCAGCAGTGGTACTCGGACTAGCTACGAGCAGTACTTC.

This chain joins TRBV7-9 and TRBJ2-2; D may be TRBD2 (5 bases). CDR1 and CDR2 from the germline V gene are SEHNR and FQNEAQ (reference sequence). CDR3 length: 15 residues. Trimming left V 1 base short and J 3 bases short, with 9 bases between. This chain's CDR3 is CASSLGPGDTGELFF. DNA of the CDR3: TGTGCCAGCAGCTTAGGGCCCGGGGACACCGGGGAGCTGTTTTTT.

V usage is TRBV10-3 and J usage is TRBJ1-3; 7 bases align to TRBD1. The trim removed 5 bases at V and 0 bases at J, leaving 4 bases unmatched. Germline assignment: CDR1 ENHRY and CDR2 SYGVKD. The CDR3 runs 15 residues. In nucleotides, the CDR3 is TGTGCCATCAGTCCACAGGGGACCTCTGGAAACACCATATATTTT. Amino acids: CAISPQGTSGNTIYF.

This chain links TRBV5-8 with TRBJ1-5, with TRBD1 matching 10 bases. The CDR3 has 16 amino acids. CDR1 is SGHTS, CDR2 YDEGEE, per germline. V shed 1 base, J shed 3 bases, and the junction held 4 bases outside the gene matches. CDR3: CASSLWGQGNNQPQHF. The CDR3 coding sequence is TGTGCCAGCAGCTTGTGGGGACAGGGGAACAATCAGCCCCAGCATTTT.

The chain uses TRBV2 and TRBJ1-2; TRBD1 might be the D (5 bases). V lost 4 bases to trimming and J lost 4 bases, with 7 bases between them. CDR3 length: 12 residues. The germline gives CDR1 SNHLY, CDR2 FYNNEI. The CDR3 spells CASSGQIYGYTF. For the CDR3, the DNA is TGTGCCAGCAGTGGACAGATCTATGGCTACACCTTC.

This sequence joins TRBV18 and TRBJ1-2; 8 nucleotides agree with TRBD1. Germline-derived CDR1 and CDR2 are KGHSH and LQKENI. The J segment lost 6 bases and the V segment lost 6 bases, leaving 6 bases of the junction unmatched. The CDR3 has 13 amino acids. The CDR3 here is CASSQGQENGYTF. DNA of the CDR3: TGTGCCAGCTCGCAGGGACAGGAAAATGGCTACACCTTC.

This clone showed up just a few times. The chain links TRBV15 to TRBJ2-7; 7 bases line up with TRBD1. Germline V gene sequence: CDR1 LNHNV, CDR2 YYDKDF (reference sequence). J gave up 5 bases and V 5 bases, and 6 bases lay outside the gene matches. This CDR3 spans 13 amino acids. In DNA form, the CDR3 reads TGTGCCACCAGCCAGAGACAGGGCCACGAGCAGTACTTC. This encodes CATSQRQGHEQYF.

The rearrangement joins TRBV11-2 to TRBJ2-7; 10 nucleotides align to TRBD2. V shed 3 bases and J 7 bases; nucleotides not matched to a gene: 6. The CDR3 is 14 residues long. Germline V lookup: CDR1 SGHAT, CDR2 FQNNGV. The CDR3 coding sequence is TGTGCCAGCAGCTTGAGTCTAGCGGGAGTTGAGCAGTACTTC. It codes for CASSLSLAGVEQYF.

The rearrangement joins TRBV4-1 to TRBJ1-1, with D hard to call. The CDR3 is 15 amino acids. The ends were cut back, 4 bases at V and 4 bases at J, with 16 bases in the middle. Germline V lookup: CDR1 MGHRA, CDR2 YSYEKL. DNA for the CDR3: TGCGCCAGCAGCCTCCACGACCGCGCCGGCACTGAAGCTTTCTTT. This sequence encodes CASSLHDRAGTEAFF.

A note on this clone: Other nucleotide sequences in the sample specify the same CDR3. The DNA of the CDR3 is TGCGCCAGCTCAGGAGGAAGTGGAACAGATACGCAGTATTTT. Translating it yields CASSGGSGTDTQYF. V and J are TRBV5-1 and TRBJ2-3; the D gene is possibly TRBD2 (5 bases). Trimming cost V 7 bases and J 3 bases, with 15 bases left between them. Germline CDR1 reads SGHRS; CDR2 reads YFSETQ. The CDR3 has 14 amino acids.

The rearrangement uses TRBV11-2 and TRBJ2-5; unclear D gene. Trimming left V 5 bases short and J 2 bases short, with 15 bases between. The V gene's germline CDR1 is SGHAT and CDR2 FQNNGV. The CDR3 is 15 residues long. CDR3 in amino acids: CASSPAFPDQETQYF. CDR3 DNA: TGTGCCAGCAGCCCCGCCTTTCCGGATCAAGAGACCCAGTACTTC.

V usage is TRBV6-1 and J usage is TRBJ2-1, with TRBD2 matching 11 bases. CDR1 MNHNS and CDR2 SASEGT come from the germline V gene. V lost 4 bases and J lost 0; bases outside the gene matches: 5. The CDR3 is 17 residues long. The CDR3 DNA sequence: TGTGCCAGCAGTGTAACCGGGACTAGCGGCTCCTACAATGAGCAGTTCTTC. Its translation: CASSVTGTSGSYNEQFF.

The rearrangement joins TRBV11-2 to TRBJ1-4; D call uncertain. The V gene's germline CDR1 is SGHAT and CDR2 FQNNGV. Trimming removed 0 bases at V and 8 bases at J, with 1 base between. The CDR3 runs to 11 residues. DNA of the CDR3: TGTGCCAGCAGCTTAGACGAAAAACTGTTTTTT. It encodes CASSLDEKLFF.

With respect to this clone: Given a much more abundant clone one base away, this may be a read error. The CDR3 loop is CASSVVPPQGKTEALF. The CDR3 coding sequence is TGTGCCAGCAGCGTAGTCCCCCCTCAGGGTAAGACTGAAGCTCTCTTT. The rearrangement joins TRBV9 to TRBJ1-1; D is perhaps TRBD1 (5 bases). This CDR3 is built from 16 residues. The germline V gene encodes CDR1 SGDLS and CDR2 YYNGEE.

This chain uses TRBV5-4 with TRBJ2-3; 8 nucleotides line up with TRBD2. V gave up 0 bases and J gave up 3 bases; unmatched junction bases: 6. The length of the CDR3 is 16 residues. Germline V gene data show CDR1 as SGHNT and CDR2 as YYREEE (reference sequence). The CDR3 DNA reads as TGTGCCAGCAGCTTGGTAGCGGGACGAAGAACAGATACGCAGTATTTT. Amino acids: CASSLVAGRRTDTQYF.

This chain connects TRBV7-3 to TRBJ2-7, with D perhaps TRBD1 (6 bases). The germline V gene encodes CDR1 SGHTA and CDR2 FQGTGA. Trimming took 5 bases from V and 3 from J, leaving 17 bases between them. The CDR3 sequence is 15 residues long. The CDR3 region is CASSPFGGQSYEQYF. DNA for the CDR3: TGTGCCAGCAGCCCTTTTGGAGGACAGAGCTACGAGCAGTACTTC.

The chain uses TRBV7-2 and TRBJ1-2, with 7 positions matching TRBD1. Germline V CDR1 and CDR2: SGHTA, FQGNSA. The junction had 8 bases not matched to a gene; V was cut back by 6 bases and J by 4 bases. CDR3 length: 14 residues. The CDR3 bases are TGTGCCAGCAGGCAGGGGGTTGAGTCCTATGGCTACACCTTC. Amino acids: CASRQGVESYGYTF. The variable domain in full, with the rest retrieved from reference TRBV7-2 and TRBJ1-2, is GAGVSQSPSNKVTEKGKDVELRCDPISGHTALYWYRQSLGQGLEFLIYFQGNSAPDKSGLPSDRFSAERTGGSVSTLTIQRTQQEDSAVYLCASRQGVESYGYTFGSGTRLTVV.

Note on this clone: The sample carries other DNA sequences with the same CDR3. J is TRBJ2-1 and V is TRBV5-1, with TRBD2 matching over 9 bases. J lost 6 bases, V lost 0 bases, and 4 bases had no gene match. From germline, CDR1 is SGHRS and CDR2 YFSETQ. This CDR3 comprises 15 residues. In DNA, the CDR3 is TGCGCCAGCAGCTTGGGGCTAGCGGGACTCAATGAGCAGTTCTTC. Encoded protein: CASSLGLAGLNEQFF. Based on the CDR3 plus reference TRBV5-1 and TRBJ2-1, the full variable domain is KAGVTQTPRYLIKTRGQQVTLSCSPISGHRSVSWYQQTPGQGLQFLFEYFSETQRNKGNFPGRFSGRQFSNSRSEMNVSTLELGDSALYLCASSLGLAGLNEQFFGPGTRLTVL.

In its sample, this clone was seen a few times. The V gene is TRBV28, the J gene TRBJ1-4; a weak D match, TRBD1 (5 bases). CDR3 length: 13 residues. The germline V gene has CDR1 MDHEN and CDR2 SYDVKM. Between the trimmed V and J ends, which lost 2 bases and 6 bases, there was a span of 7 bases. DNA of the CDR3: TGTGCCAGCAGTTTACAGGGCGATGAAAAACTGTTTTTT. Protein: CASSLQGDEKLFF.

The chain links TRBV18 to TRBJ1-2; the D is unclear. The germline CDR1 and CDR2 sequences are KGHSH and LQKENI. Trimming took 1 base from V and 1 from J, leaving 13 bases between them. This CDR3 spans 16 amino acids. This chain's CDR3 is CASSPQAPGSNYGYTF. The CDR3 DNA follows: TGTGCCAGCTCACCACAGGCTCCCGGGAGTAACTATGGCTACACCTTC.

This chain joins TRBV5-1 and TRBJ1-2, with TRBD1 matching over 7 bases. The CDR3 runs to 15 residues. Germline CDR1 and CDR2: SGHRS and YFSETQ. J gave up 7 bases and V 0 bases, and 9 bases lay outside the gene matches. In DNA form, the CDR3 reads TGCGCCAGCAGCTTGGAGAGGGACAGCGGCGGTGGCTACACCTTC. Its translation is CASSLERDSGGGYTF. The entire variable domain, with the rest obtained from reference TRBV5-1 and TRBJ1-2, is as follows: KAGVTQTPRYLIKTRGQQVTLSCSPISGHRSVSWYQQTPGQGLQFLFEYFSETQRNKGNFPGRFSGRQFSNSRSEMNVSTLELGDSALYLCASSLERDSGGGYTFGSGTRLTVV.

Here the CDR3 DNA reads TGCGCCAGCAGCCAAGATCAGCGGGCTTCTTCGTACGGGGAGCAGTACTTC. Amino acid sequence: CASSQDQRASSYGEQYF. The chain uses TRBV4-1 and TRBJ2-7; a possible D gene is TRBD2 (6 bases). The CDR3 loop spans 17 amino acids. V was trimmed by 0 bases and J by 7 bases, leaving 22 bases between them. Germline values: CDR1 MGHRA, CDR2 YSYEKL.

Only one count was recorded for this clone. This chain connects TRBV4-1 to TRBJ1-5; 8 bases line up with TRBD1. The J segment lost 13 bases and the V segment lost 1 base, leaving 12 bases of the junction unmatched. The CDR3 contains 15 residues. Germline V lookup: CDR1 MGHRA, CDR2 YSYEKL. The CDR3 region is CASSQGPFTGDRQHF. CDR3 nucleotides: TGCGCCAGCAGCCAAGGTCCCTTTACGGGGGACAGGCAGCATTTT.

The chain combines TRBV30 with TRBJ1-5; 7 bases align to TRBD1. This CDR3 contains 17 residues. The ends lost 0 bases at V and 5 bases at J; junction bases unmatched: 13. Per germline, CDR1 GTSNPN and CDR2 SVGIG (reference sequence). CDR3 nucleotide sequence: TGTGCCTGGAGTGTCAGCAAGACCGGGACAGTCTATCAGCCCCAGCATTTT. Translated, it gives CAWSVSKTGTVYQPQHF.

J is TRBJ2-7 and V is TRBV6-6; D is possibly TRBD2 (5 bases). The CDR3 has 14 residues. Trimming took 7 bases from V and 3 from J, leaving 16 bases between them. The germline CDR1 and CDR2 sequences are MNHNY and SVGAGI (reference sequence). The CDR3 nucleotides read TGTGCCAGCACTGAGCAGATTAGCGTCTACGAGCAGTACTTC. Its protein product is CASTEQISVYEQYF.

The V and J genes are TRBV7-2 and TRBJ2-7; D gene unclear. This CDR3 has 15 amino acids. CDR1 and CDR2 from the germline V gene are SGHTA and FQGNSA. Trimming left V 5 bases short and J 0 bases short, with 14 bases between. The CDR3 sequence is CASSETFGLSYEQYF. DNA of the CDR3: TGTGCCAGCAGCGAAACATTCGGGCTCTCCTACGAGCAGTACTTC.